Below, one T cell receptor (beta chain) is given with its context. This entry is derived from a study of T cell changes during pregnancy in multiple sclerosis. Only in-frame clones appear in the TCRdb table, and some are missing; sequencing was by immunoSEQ multiplex PCR. This table holds 40,000 to 60,000 clones, about nine tenths found once. The CDR3 is made up of 15 amino acids. The germline V gene encodes CDR1 MNHNS and CDR2 SASEGT. J lost 4 bases, V lost 8 bases, and 13 bases had no gene match. Sequenced material: peripheral blood, taken in the first trimester of pregnancy. The origin of this receptor is a female donor in good health, enrolled as a control in a pregnancy study. The chain is built from TRBV6-1 and TRBJ1-2, with 7 nucleotides matching TRBD1. For the CDR3, the DNA is TGTGCCAGCTTCCCAGGGGGAAAGGGGGTCTATGGCTACACCTTC. Amino acids: CASFPGGKGVYGYTF.